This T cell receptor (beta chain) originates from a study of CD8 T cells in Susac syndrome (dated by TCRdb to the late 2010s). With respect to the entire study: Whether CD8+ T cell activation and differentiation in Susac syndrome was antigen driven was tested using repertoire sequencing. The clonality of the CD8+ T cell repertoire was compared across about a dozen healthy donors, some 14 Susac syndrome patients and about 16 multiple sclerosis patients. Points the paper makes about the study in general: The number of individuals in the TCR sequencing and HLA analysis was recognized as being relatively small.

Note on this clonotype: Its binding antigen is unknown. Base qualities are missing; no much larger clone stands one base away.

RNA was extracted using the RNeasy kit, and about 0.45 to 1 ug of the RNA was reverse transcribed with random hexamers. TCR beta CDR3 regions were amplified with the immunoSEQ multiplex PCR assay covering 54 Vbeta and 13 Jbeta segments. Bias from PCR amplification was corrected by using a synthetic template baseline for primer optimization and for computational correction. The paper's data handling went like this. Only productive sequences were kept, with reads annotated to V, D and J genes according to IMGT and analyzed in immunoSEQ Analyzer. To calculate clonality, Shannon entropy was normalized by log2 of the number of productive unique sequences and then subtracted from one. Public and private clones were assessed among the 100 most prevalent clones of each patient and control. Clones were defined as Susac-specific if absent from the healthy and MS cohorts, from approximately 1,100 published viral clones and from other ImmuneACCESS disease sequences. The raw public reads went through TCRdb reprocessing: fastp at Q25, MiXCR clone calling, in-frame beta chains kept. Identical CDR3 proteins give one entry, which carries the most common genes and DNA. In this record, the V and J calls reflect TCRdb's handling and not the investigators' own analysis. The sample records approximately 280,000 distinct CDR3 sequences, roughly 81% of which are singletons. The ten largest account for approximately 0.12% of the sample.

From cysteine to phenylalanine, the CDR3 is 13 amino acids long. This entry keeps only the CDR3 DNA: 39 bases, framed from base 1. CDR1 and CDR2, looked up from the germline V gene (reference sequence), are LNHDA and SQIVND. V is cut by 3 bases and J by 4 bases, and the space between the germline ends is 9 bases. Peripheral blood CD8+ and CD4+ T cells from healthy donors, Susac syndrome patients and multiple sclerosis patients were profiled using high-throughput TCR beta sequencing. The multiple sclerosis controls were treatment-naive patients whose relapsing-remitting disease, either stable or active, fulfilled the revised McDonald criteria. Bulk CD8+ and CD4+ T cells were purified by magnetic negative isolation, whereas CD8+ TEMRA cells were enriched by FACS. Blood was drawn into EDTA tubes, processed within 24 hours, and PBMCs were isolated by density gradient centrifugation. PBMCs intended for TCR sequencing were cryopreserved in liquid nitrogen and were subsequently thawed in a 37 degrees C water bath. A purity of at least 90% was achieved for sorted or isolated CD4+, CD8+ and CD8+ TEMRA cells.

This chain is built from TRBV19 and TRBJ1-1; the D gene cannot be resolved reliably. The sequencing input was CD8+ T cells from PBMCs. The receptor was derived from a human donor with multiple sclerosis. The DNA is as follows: TGTGCCAGTAGTATCGGGGTGGGCACTGAAGCTTTCTTT. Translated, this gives CASSIGVGTEAFF.